Given below is one TCR beta chain in context. This specimen belongs to a study of blood T cell repertoires in COVID-19. Study background: Whether acute or convalescent, the COVID-19 samples came from the United States, Italy and Spain. In each case, the material was cDNA or gDNA derived from T cells, B-cell-depleted T cells, or PBMCs.

Source study methods: Reference gene primers were amplified, and this amplification served to estimate nucleated cell counts. Measured with immunoSEQ multiplex PCR; TCRdb has only the in-frame clones, and not every one. V and J calls and clone size are copied from that table; D and trimming were computed from the DNA. The sample carries roughly 68,000 clones, almost 85% recorded once. The CDR3 has 16 residues. V lost 1 base and J lost 6; bases outside the gene matches: 8. CDR1 is SGHDT and CDR2 is YYEEEE in the germline V gene. This clonotype originated in a man between 50 and 59 years old with active COVID-19. The sample taken for sequencing was peripheral blood. The chain carries TRBV5-6 and TRBJ2-7; 12 nucleotides match TRBD2. This CDR3 reads CASSLTTSGRWGEQYF. DNA of the CDR3: TGTGCCAGCAGCTTGACGACTAGCGGGAGATGGGGCGAGCAGTACTTC. The entire variable domain, with the rest obtained from reference TRBV5-6 and TRBJ2-7, is as follows: DAGVTQSPTHLIKTRGQQVTLRCSPKSGHDTVSWYQQALGQGPQFIFQYYEEEERQRGNFPDRFSGHQFPNYSSELNVNALLLGDSALYLCASSLTTSGRWGEQYFGPGTRLTVT.